The 8 T cell receptor beta chains listed next were all sequenced from one sample in a study of T cells after yellow fever vaccination. From the 5' RACE reads, TCRdb called clonotypes with MiXCR, one entry per CDR3 protein. The sample has 240,000 or so distinct CDR3 sequences, roughly 7.2% seen once. Sequences were derived from CD4+ T cells sorted from PBMCs, sampled 15 days after the yellow fever booster vaccination. All receptors come from a man aged 25-40 years who received the YFV17D yellow fever vaccine.

There are many counts of this clonotype. CDR3 bases: TGTGCCAGCAGCTTAGATTACGGGAGCAACGAGCAGTACTTC. Encoded protein: CASSLDYGSNEQYF. The chain joins TRBV7-2 to TRBJ2-7, with D maybe TRBD2 (6 bases). This CDR3 comprises 14 residues. V lost 1 base to trimming and J lost 5 bases, with 12 bases between them. CDR1 and CDR2 from the germline V gene are SGHTA and FQGNSA.

In this sample, this clonotype turned up a few times. The V gene is TRBV20-1, the J gene TRBJ2-1; 8 bases agree with TRBD2. Trimming cost V 5 bases and J 10 bases; bases outside gene matches: 13. Germline CDR1 DFQATT, CDR2 SNEGSKA (reference sequence). This CDR3 comprises 14 residues. CDR3 amino acids: CSAASGRSAREQFF. The CDR3 nucleotides are TGCAGTGCTGCGAGCGGGAGATCGGCTAGAGAGCAGTTCTTC.

This clonotype was seen ten or more times. The chain is built from TRBV10-3 and TRBJ2-7; 9 bases line up with TRBD2. Germline loops: CDR1 ENHRY, CDR2 SYGVKD. This CDR3 contains 12 residues. The V gene end was trimmed by 11 bases and the J gene end by 3 bases; junction bases not matched to a gene: 5. CDR3 in DNA: TGTGCCTCTTATAGCGGGGGCTACGAGCAGTACTTC. It specifies CASYSGGYEQYF.

This clonotype has ten or more counts. The chain employs TRBV7-2 and TRBJ2-3; D not resolved. The germline gives CDR1 SGHTA, CDR2 FQGNSA. The CDR3 has 14 amino acids. Trimming removed 2 bases at V and 7 bases at J, with 13 bases between. The CDR3 reads CASSLLSASYTQYF. CDR3 nucleotides: TGTGCCAGCAGCTTACTATCAGCCTCTTATACGCAGTATTTT. The full variable domain, completed using reference TRBV7-2 and TRBJ2-3, is GAGVSQSPSNKVTEKGKDVELRCDPISGHTALYWYRQSLGQGLEFLIYFQGNSAPDKSGLPSDRFSAERTGGSVSTLTIQRTQQEDSAVYLCASSLLSASYTQYFGPGTRLTVL.

This chain connects TRBV7-2 to TRBJ2-2; D is uncertain. The CDR3 contains 15 residues. The germline V and J ends were trimmed by 1 base and 6 bases, with 12 bases remaining between them. Germline V lookup: CDR1 SGHTA, CDR2 FQGNSA. CDR3 nucleotides: TGTGCCAGCAGCTTAGATCGGACGGCGGCCGGGGAGCTGTTTTTT. Encoded protein: CASSLDRTAAGELFF. The full variable domain, its missing parts supplied by reference TRBV7-2 and TRBJ2-2, is GAGVSQSPSNKVTEKGKDVELRCDPISGHTALYWYRQSLGQGLEFLIYFQGNSAPDKSGLPSDRFSAERTGGSVSTLTIQRTQQEDSAVYLCASSLDRTAAGELFFGEGSRLTVL.

This clonotype was detected ten times or more. This chain links TRBV5-4 with TRBJ2-5; D is possibly TRBD2 (6 bases). Germline V gene sequence: CDR1 SGHNT, CDR2 YYREEE (reference sequence). The V gene lost 4 bases and the J gene lost 1 base, with 11 bases spanning the gap. This CDR3 region has 14 residues. The CDR3 nucleotides are TGTGCCAGCAGCCGAGCGGAGGGCCAAGAGACCCAGTACTTC. Translated, it gives CASSRAEGQETQYF.

This clonotype was seen a handful of times. The rearrangement links TRBV12-3 or TRBV12-4 to TRBJ2-2, with 8 bases lining up with TRBD2. The trim removed 8 bases at V and 7 bases at J, leaving 3 bases unmatched. The CDR3 extends over 12 amino acids. The CDR3 sequence: CASQLAVGELFF. CDR3 DNA: TGTGCCAGCCAACTAGCGGTCGGGGAGCTGTTTTTT.

This clonotype showed up just a few times. The rearrangement joins TRBV19 to TRBJ2-1; D gene unclear. V lost 6 bases and J lost 7, with 19 bases in between. CDR3 size: 15 residues. Germline V gene data show CDR1 as LNHDA and CDR2 as SQIVND (reference sequence). In DNA form, the CDR3 reads TGTGCCAGTAGCAAGGCGTCTAAGCTAGTTAATGAGCAGTTCTTC. Amino acid sequence: CASSKASKLVNEQFF.